This TCR beta chain appears in the sequencing data of a study of TIL therapy for anti-PD-1-resistant metastatic lung cancer. Broader study findings: The cohort had more treatment-naive, never-smoker and oncogene-addicted patients than typical.

This was the immunoSEQ v3 assay. Sequenced by immunoSEQ multiplex PCR; TCRdb stores in-frame clones only, minus some. The sample lists 95,000 or so clones, about two thirds occurring once. The CDR3 runs to 16 residues. With 4 bases removed from V and 0 bases from J, the gap between germline ends came to 10 bases. Germline values: CDR1 LNHDA, CDR2 SQIVND (reference sequence). This clone occurred a few times. What it binds is not known. Documented time point: pre-treatment sample, taken before nivolumab and TIL therapy. Most excised metastases sampled were pleural nodules or supraclavicular lymph nodes. Progressing patients received lymphodepletion, expanded TIL infusion and IL-2.

The chain carries TRBV19 and TRBJ2-6, with D possibly called TRBD1 or TRBD2 (5 bases each). The sequence came from a person between 30 and 80 years old with non-small cell lung cancer. This specimen consisted of tumor tissue, obtained at baseline. The CDR3 region is CASSKAGSSGANVLTF. The CDR3, as DNA: TGTGCCAGTAGTAAGGCAGGGAGCTCTGGGGCCAACGTCCTGACTTTC.